A selection of T cell receptor beta chains follows, all from one sample in a study of early T cells in non-severe SARS-CoV-2 infection. TCRdb processed the 5' RACE reads anew with MiXCR; each CDR3 protein has one entry. Of 45,000 to 55,000 distinct CDR3 sequences listed, 7.7% were seen once; the top ten hold roughly 5%. The sample consisted of whole blood. Source of these receptors: an adult who was a healthcare worker with PCR-confirmed SARS-CoV-2 infection or an uninfected control (not recorded which). The CDR3 runs from the conserved cysteine through the conserved F or W. The D gene is left open where the match is weak. Clone size is not always given. Where it is, it says once, few, many or a class for expanded clones.

size,D,J,V,DNA,CDR3
many,TRBD1,TRBJ1-5,TRBV20-1,TGCAGTGCTAGAGAGGCAGGGGGCGGGAATCAGCCCCAGCATTTT,CSAREAGGGNQPQHF
many,NA,TRBJ2-3,TRBV24-1,TGTGCCACCGCTTCTGGCGATACGCAGTATTTT,CATASGDTQYF
many,NA,TRBJ1-1,TRBV7-9,TGTGCCAGCAGCCCCGGAGGAAGGGGCGCTTTCTTT,CASSPGGRGAFF
few,TRBD2,TRBJ2-3,TRBV4-1,TGCGCCAGCAGTAGGACTAGCGGGGCAACAGATACGCAGTATTTT,CASSRTSGATDTQYF
many,NA,TRBJ1-2,TRBV21-1,TGTGCCAGCGGCTTAGATTCAGGTCGTTCTAACTATGGCTACACCTTC,CASGLDSGRSNYGYTF
few,NA,TRBJ2-1,TRBV3-1,TGTGCCAGCAGCCAACTCCCCTACGGCTACAATGAGCAGTTCTTC,CASSQLPYGYNEQFF
NA,NA,TRBJ2-5,TRBV7-2,TGTGCCAGCAGCTTAGTAGCCTTAAAAGAGACCCAGTACTTC,CASSLVALKETQYF
many,NA,TRBJ1-1,TRBV5-1,TGCGCCAGCAGCTCAGGCGACAGGACCAAGAACACTGAAGCTTTCTTT,CASSSGDRTKNTEAFF
few,NA,TRBJ2-3,TRBV27,TGTGCCAGCAGTTTATCGGCAAGTTTAGATACGCAGTATTTT,CASSLSASLDTQYF
NA,NA,TRBJ2-1,TRBV7-2,TGTGCCAGCAGCTTAGCGCCGAGCTCCTACAATGAGCAGTTCTTC,CASSLAPSSYNEQFF
many,TRBD2,TRBJ2-2,TRBV6-6,TGTGCCAGCAGTTTTAGCGGGGGGTTAACCGGGGAGCTGTTTTTT,CASSFSGGLTGELFF
many,TRBD1,TRBJ2-7,TRBV3-1,TGTGCCAGCAGCCAAGTTATCGGGACAGGGTCCTACGAGCAGTACTTC,CASSQVIGTGSYEQYF
many,NA,TRBJ1-2,TRBV30,TGTGCCTGGAGCTCCGGGGGCTCCTATGGCTACACCTTC,CAWSSGGSYGYTF
many,NA,TRBJ1-6,TRBV18,TGTGCCAGCTCACAGGACAGATATAATTCACCCCTCCACTTT,CASSQDRYNSPLHF
NA,NA,TRBJ2-7,TRBV12-3/TRBV12-4,TGTGCCAGCAGTTTAGAGTCCGGCTACGAGCAGTACTTC,CASSLESGYEQYF
many,NA,TRBJ2-1,TRBV18,TGTGCCAGCTCTACCTGGGAGAACAATGAGCAGTTCTTC,CASSTWENNEQFF
few,NA,TRBJ1-1,TRBV29-1,TGCAGCGTTGACAGGGGCCCGAACACTGAAGCTTTCTTT,CSVDRGPNTEAFF
few,TRBD1,TRBJ2-7,TRBV7-8,TGTGCCAGCAGCTCTAGACAGGGGGTAGCTTACGAGCAGTACTTC,CASSSRQGVAYEQYF
many,NA,TRBJ2-3,TRBV10-3,TGTGCCATCAGTCCCGGAGCCTCCACAGATACGCAGTATTTT,CAISPGASTDTQYF
NA,NA,TRBJ2-7,TRBV27,TGTGCCAGCAGTTCCCTAGAGACAGGAGCCTACGAGCAGTACTTC,CASSSLETGAYEQYF
many,TRBD1,TRBJ2-4,TRBV18,TGTGCCAGCTCACCACCGGGCAGGGGGCTTTACATTCAGTACTTC,CASSPPGRGLYIQYF
few,NA,TRBJ1-2,TRBV18,TGTGCCAGCTCACCCCCCCTAACTAACTATGGCTACACCTTC,CASSPPLTNYGYTF
many,TRBD1,TRBJ1-6,TRBV3-1,TGTGCCAGCAGCCAACGGACAGGGAGCTCCTATAATTCACCCCTCCACTTT,CASSQRTGSSYNSPLHF
many,NA,TRBJ1-5,TRBV4-3,TGCGCCAGCAGCCAAGCGGTGGGGGGGACTGGCAATCAGCCCCAGCATTTT,CASSQAVGGTGNQPQHF
NA,TRBD1,TRBJ2-5,TRBV10-2,TGCGCCAGCAGTGATCAAGACAGGGGAGGTGAGACCCAGTACTTC,CASSDQDRGGETQYF
many,TRBD1,TRBJ1-6,TRBV2,TGTGCCAGCAACCGACAGGGGGCCTCCAATTCACCCCTCCACTTT,CASNRQGASNSPLHF
many,NA,TRBJ2-7,TRBV30,TGTGCCTGGATGGACAACTCCTACGAGCAGTACTTC,CAWMDNSYEQYF
few,NA,TRBJ2-1,TRBV3-1,TGTGCCAGCAGCCAAGTGCAGGGGGGCAATGAGCAGTTCTTC,CASSQVQGGNEQFF
NA,TRBD1,TRBJ1-1,TRBV7-2,TGTGCCAGCAGCACCCGACAGGGACCGAACACTGAAGCTTTCTTT,CASSTRQGPNTEAFF
many,NA,TRBJ2-3,TRBV28,TGTGCCAGCAGTTTATTTGCGGGGGCCACAGATACGCAGTATTTT,CASSLFAGATDTQYF
many,NA,TRBJ1-1,TRBV12-3/TRBV12-4,TGTGCCAGCAGGAAACAGGGATTAACTGAAGCTTTCTTT,CASRKQGLTEAFF
many,TRBD1,TRBJ2-1,TRBV20-1,TGCAGTGCTAGTATGGGACAGGACTACAATGAGCAGTTCTTC,CSASMGQDYNEQFF
few,NA,TRBJ2-1,TRBV19,TGTGCCAGTAGTATAGATCGGGGAGGTGGTGAGCAGTTCTTC,CASSIDRGGGEQFF
many,NA,TRBJ1-1,TRBV29-1,TGCAGCGTTGAAGATCGGAAGGATCTCGCTTTCTTT,CSVEDRKDLAFF
few,NA,TRBJ1-1,TRBV10-3,TGTGCCATCAGTGAGATTCCGAACACTGAAGCTTTCTTT,CAISEIPNTEAFF